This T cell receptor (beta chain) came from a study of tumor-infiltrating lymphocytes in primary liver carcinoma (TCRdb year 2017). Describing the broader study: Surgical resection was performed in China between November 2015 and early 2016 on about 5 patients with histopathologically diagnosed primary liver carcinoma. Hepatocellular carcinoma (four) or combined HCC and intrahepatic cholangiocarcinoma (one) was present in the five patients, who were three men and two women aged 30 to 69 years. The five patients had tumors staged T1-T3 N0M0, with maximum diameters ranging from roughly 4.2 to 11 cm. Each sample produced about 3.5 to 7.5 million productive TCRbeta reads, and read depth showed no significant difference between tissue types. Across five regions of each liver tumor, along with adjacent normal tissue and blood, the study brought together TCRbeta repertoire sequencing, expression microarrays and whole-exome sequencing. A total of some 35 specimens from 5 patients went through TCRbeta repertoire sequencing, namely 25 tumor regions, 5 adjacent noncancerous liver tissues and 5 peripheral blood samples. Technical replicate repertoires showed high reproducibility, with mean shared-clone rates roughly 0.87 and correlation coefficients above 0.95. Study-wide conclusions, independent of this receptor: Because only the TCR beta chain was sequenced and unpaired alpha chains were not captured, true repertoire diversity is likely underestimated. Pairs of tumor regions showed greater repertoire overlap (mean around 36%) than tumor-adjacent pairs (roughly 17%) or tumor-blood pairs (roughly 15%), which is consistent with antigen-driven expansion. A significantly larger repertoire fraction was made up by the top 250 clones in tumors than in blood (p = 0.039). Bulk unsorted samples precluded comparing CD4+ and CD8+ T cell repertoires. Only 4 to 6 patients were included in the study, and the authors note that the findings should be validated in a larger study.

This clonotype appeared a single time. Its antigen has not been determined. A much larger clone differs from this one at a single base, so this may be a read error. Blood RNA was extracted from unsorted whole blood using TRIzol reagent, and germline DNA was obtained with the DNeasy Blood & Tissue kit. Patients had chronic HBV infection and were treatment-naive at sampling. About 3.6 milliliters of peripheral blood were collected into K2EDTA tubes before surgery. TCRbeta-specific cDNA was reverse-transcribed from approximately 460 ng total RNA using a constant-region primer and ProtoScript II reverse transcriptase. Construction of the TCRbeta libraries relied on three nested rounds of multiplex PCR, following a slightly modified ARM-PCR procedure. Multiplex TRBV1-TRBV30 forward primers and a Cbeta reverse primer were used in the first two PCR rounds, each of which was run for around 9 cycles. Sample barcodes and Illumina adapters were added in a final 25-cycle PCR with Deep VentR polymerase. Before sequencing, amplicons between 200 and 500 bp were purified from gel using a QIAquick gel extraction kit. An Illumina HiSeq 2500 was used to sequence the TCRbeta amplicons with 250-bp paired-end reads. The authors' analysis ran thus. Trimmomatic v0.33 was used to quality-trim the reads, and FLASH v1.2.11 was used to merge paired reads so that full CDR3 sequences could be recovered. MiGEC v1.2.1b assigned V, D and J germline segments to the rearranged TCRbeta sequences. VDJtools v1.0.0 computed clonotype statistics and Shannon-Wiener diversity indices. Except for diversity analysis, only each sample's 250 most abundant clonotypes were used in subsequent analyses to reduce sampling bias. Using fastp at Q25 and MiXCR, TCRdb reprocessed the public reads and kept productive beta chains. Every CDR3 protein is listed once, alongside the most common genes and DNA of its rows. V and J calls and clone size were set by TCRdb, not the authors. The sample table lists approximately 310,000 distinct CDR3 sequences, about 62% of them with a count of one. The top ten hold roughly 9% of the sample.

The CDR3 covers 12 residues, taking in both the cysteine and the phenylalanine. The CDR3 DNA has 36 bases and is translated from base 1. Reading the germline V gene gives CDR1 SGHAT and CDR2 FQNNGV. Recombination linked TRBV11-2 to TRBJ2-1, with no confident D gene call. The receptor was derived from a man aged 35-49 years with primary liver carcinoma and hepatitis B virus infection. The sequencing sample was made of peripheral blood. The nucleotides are TGTGTCAGCAGTCGAAAGGACAATGAGCAGTTCTTC. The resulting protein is CVSSRKDNEQFF. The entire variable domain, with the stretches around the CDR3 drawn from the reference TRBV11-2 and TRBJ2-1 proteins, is EAGVAQSPRYKIIEKRQSVAFWCNPISGHATLYWYQQILGQGPKLLIQFQNNGVVDDSQLPKDRFSAERLKGVDSTLKIQPAKLEDSAVYLCVSSRKDNEQFFGPGTRLTVL.